A single sample gave rise to the 13 T cell receptor beta chains below, sequenced in a study of CD8+ T cells in alopecia areata. Following RNA extraction, reverse transcription yielded cDNA that acted as the sequencing template. Data came from immunoSEQ multiplex PCR; TCRdb stores just in-frame clones and leaves some out. Of around 190,000 clones in the sample, more than 55% are singletons; the top ten hold 1.3%. The treatment denotes: oral pan-JAK inhibitor, 5-10 mg twice daily. The source material was CD4+ T cells sorted from blood, sampled at roughly week 49, from a patient treated with tofacitinib. The receptors stem from a human donor with alopecia areata.

The chain has TRBV5-1 and TRBJ2-5; D may match TRBD1 or TRBD2 (5 bases each). This CDR3 is 14 amino acids long. CDR1 is SGHRS, CDR2 YFSETQ, per germline. V shed 0 bases and J shed 5 bases, with 11 bases lying between them. The CDR3: CASSLDRGRETQYF. CDR3 in DNA: TGCGCCAGCAGCTTGGATAGGGGACGGGAGACCCAGTACTTC. The entire variable domain, with the rest obtained from reference TRBV5-1 and TRBJ2-5, is as follows: KAGVTQTPRYLIKTRGQQVTLSCSPISGHRSVSWYQQTPGQGLQFLFEYFSETQRNKGNFPGRFSGRQFSNSRSEMNVSTLELGDSALYLCASSLDRGRETQYFGPGTRLLVL.

The V and J genes are TRBV30 and TRBJ1-2; TRBD1 might be the D (6 bases). The CDR3 length is 11 residues. Germline-derived CDR1 and CDR2 are GTSNPN and SVGIG (reference sequence). Trimming cost V 4 bases and J 4 bases, with 7 bases left between them. Here the CDR3 DNA reads TGTGCCTGGAAGGGGGGCTATGGCTACACCTTC. Its translation is CAWKGGYGYTF.

This clone showed up just a few times. The junction shows a germline mismatch at one end, possibly a read error. The rearrangement joins TRBV23-1 to TRBJ2-5, with TRBD1 matching 7 bases. TRBV23-1 is placed among ORFs of uncertain function. This CDR3 contains 11 residues. The CDR3 loop reads CRTGRQGTQYF. CDR3 sequence (DNA): TGTAGAACAGGACGACAGGGGACCCAGTACTTC.

As concerns this clone: The junction departs from the called germline gene at one end, perhaps through a read error. CDR3 nucleotides: TGCGCCAGCGGCCAAGCACTCACAGATACGCAGTATTTT. This gives the protein CASGQALTDTQYF. The chain employs TRBV4-1 and TRBJ2-3; D is unresolved. Looked up from germline, CDR1 is MGHRA and CDR2 is YSYEKL. This CDR3 comprises 13 residues.

This rearrangement joins TRBV30 to TRBJ1-1; a possible D gene is TRBD1 (6 bases). CDR1 is GTSNPN, CDR2 SVGIG, per germline (reference sequence). V was cut by 2 bases and J by 0 bases, with 16 bases left in between. This CDR3 spans 16 amino acids. CDR3: CAWSIGGSLMNTEAFF. CDR3 bases: TGTGCCTGGAGTATAGGGGGATCCCTCATGAACACTGAAGCTTTCTTT.

The rearrangement joins TRBV7-9 to TRBJ2-2, with D unclear. Germline V gene lookup returns CDR1 SEHNR and CDR2 FQNEAQ (reference sequence). The CDR3 has 12 amino acids. V was clipped by 8 bases and J by 6 bases, with 10 bases between them. The CDR3 is CASGTLPGELFF. The CDR3 region has the DNA TGTGCCAGCGGCACCCTGCCCGGGGAGCTGTTTTTT. Full variable domain (outside the CDR3, taken from reference TRBV7-9 and TRBJ2-2): DTGVSQNPRHKITKRGQNVTFRCDPISEHNRLYWYRQTLGQGPEFLTYFQNEAQLEKSRLLSDRFSAERPKGSFSTLEIQRTEQGDSAMYLCASGTLPGELFFGEGSRLTVL.

This clone was counted only a few times. The J gene is TRBJ2-1, the V gene TRBV5-1, with a possible D match to TRBD2 (6 bases). V was pared by 3 bases and J by 4 bases, with 17 bases between. The CDR3 runs to 16 residues. Germline CDR1 is SGHRS and CDR2 is YFSETQ. In DNA form, the CDR3 reads TGCGCCAGCAGCTCGTTCGCCGGAGGGGATTACAATGAGCAGTTCTTC. It specifies CASSSFAGGDYNEQFF.

This clone was picked up a small number of times. The CDR3 DNA is TGTGCCAGCAGGGACACAGATACGCAGTATTTT. Translated, it gives CASRDTDTQYF. V usage is TRBV21-1 and J usage is TRBJ2-3. TRBV21-1 is flagged as a pseudogene. The CDR3 covers 11 residues.

The CDR3 is CASSLRNRNTEAFF. In nucleotides, the CDR3 is TGTGCCAGCAGCTTAAGGAACAGGAACACTGAAGCTTTCTTT. The rearrangement links TRBV7-2 to TRBJ1-1; D not resolved. Germline V gives CDR1 SGHTA, CDR2 FQGNSA. CDR3 length: 14 residues. Trimming cost V 2 bases and J 1 base, with 8 bases left between them.

To note about this clone: The same CDR3 arises from other DNA sequences in this sample as well. The CDR3 DNA reads as TGTGCCTGGAGTGTACTTTACGAGCAGTACTTC. This encodes CAWSVLYEQYF. The chain employs TRBV30 and TRBJ2-7, with D unclear. Germline V gene lookup returns CDR1 GTSNPN and CDR2 SVGIG (reference sequence). The length of the CDR3 is 11 residues. V lost 0 bases and J lost 4, with 4 bases in between.

The chain employs TRBV5-1 and TRBJ2-6; the match to TRBD1 covers 10 bases. J gave up 0 bases and V 7 bases, and 7 bases lay outside the gene matches. This CDR3 is 17 amino acids long. The V gene's germline CDR1 is SGHRS and CDR2 YFSETQ. CDR3 bases: TGCGCCAGCGGACAGGGGGAAGGTCTCTCTGGGGCCAACGTCCTGACTTTC. It translates to CASGQGEGLSGANVLTF.

This clone appeared a few times. The V gene is TRBV29-1, the J gene TRBJ2-2; maybe TRBD1 (5 bases). This CDR3 contains 13 residues. With 8 bases removed from V and 6 bases from J, the gap between germline ends came to 16 bases. Germline-derived CDR1 and CDR2 are SQVTM and ANQGSEA. The CDR3 sequence is CSPWGGDSGELFF. The CDR3 DNA is TGCAGCCCATGGGGCGGAGATTCCGGGGAGCTGTTTTTT.

The V call is TRBV5-1, the J call TRBJ2-5; tentative D call: TRBD2 (6 bases). Trimming shortened V by 0 bases and J by 0 bases, and 6 bases separated the two germline ends. This CDR3 contains 14 residues. CDR1 is SGHRS and CDR2 is YFSETQ in the germline V gene. CDR3 in amino acids: CASSLAGDQETQYF. CDR3 nucleotide sequence: TGCGCCAGCAGCTTGGCGGGGGACCAAGAGACCCAGTACTTC.